This T cell receptor (beta chain) was sequenced in a study of T cell clonotyping in hematopoietic cell transplantation. Study as a whole: Recipients' pretransplant samples followed cytoreduction.

The assay was immunoSEQ multiplex PCR, and TCRdb's table has in-frame clones only and misses some. The sample contains some 30,000 clones, roughly 80% of which appear only once. A remark on this clone: What it binds is unknown.

V dropped 7 bases and J dropped 4; count of bases not matched to a gene: 5. The CDR3 runs to 14 residues. CDR1 and CDR2 from the germline V gene are WNHNN and SYGVQD (reference sequence). Points from the study as a whole: At the given depth, recipient repertoires were over 95% de novo clonotypes. After transplant, recipient diversity fell while pathologically expanded clonotypes grew through day 180.

Time point here: recipient sample about 28 days before transplant, after cytoreduction. Samples: about 28 days before transplant, then days 30, 100 and 180 after. This chain uses TRBV10-1 with TRBJ2-2, with 8 positions matching TRBD1. The clonotype comes from a woman in her twenties or thirties with chronic myeloid leukemia. Some clones in this sample may be carry-over from other donors' samples. Sequencing was performed on peripheral blood mononuclear cells, taken before stem cell transplant. The DNA of the CDR3 is TGCGCCAGCACGCGACAGGGGTCCACCGGGGAGCTGTTTTTT. It specifies CASTRQGSTGELFF.